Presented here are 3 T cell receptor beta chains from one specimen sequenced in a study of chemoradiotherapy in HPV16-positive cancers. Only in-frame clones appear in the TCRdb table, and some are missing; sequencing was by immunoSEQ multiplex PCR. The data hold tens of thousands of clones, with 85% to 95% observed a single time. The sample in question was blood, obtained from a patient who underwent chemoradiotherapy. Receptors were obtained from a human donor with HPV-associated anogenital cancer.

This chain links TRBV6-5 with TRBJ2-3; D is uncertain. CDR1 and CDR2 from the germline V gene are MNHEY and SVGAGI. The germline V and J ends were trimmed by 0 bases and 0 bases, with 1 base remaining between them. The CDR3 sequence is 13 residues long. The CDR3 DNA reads TGTGCCAGCAGTTACTCTAGCACAGATACGCAGTATTTT. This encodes CASSYSSTDTQYF.

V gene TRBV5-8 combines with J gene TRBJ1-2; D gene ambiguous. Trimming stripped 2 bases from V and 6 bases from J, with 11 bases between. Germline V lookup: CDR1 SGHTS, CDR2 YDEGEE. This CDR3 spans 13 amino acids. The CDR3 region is CASSFLGGDGYTF. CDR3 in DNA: TGTGCCAGCAGCTTTTTGGGAGGAGATGGCTACACCTTC.

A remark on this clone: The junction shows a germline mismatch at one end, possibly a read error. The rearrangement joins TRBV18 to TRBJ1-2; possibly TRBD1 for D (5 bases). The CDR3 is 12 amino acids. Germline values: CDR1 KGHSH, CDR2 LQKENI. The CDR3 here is CANSPTREGYTF. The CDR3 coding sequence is TGTGCCAACTCACCAACCAGGGAGGGCTACACCTTC.